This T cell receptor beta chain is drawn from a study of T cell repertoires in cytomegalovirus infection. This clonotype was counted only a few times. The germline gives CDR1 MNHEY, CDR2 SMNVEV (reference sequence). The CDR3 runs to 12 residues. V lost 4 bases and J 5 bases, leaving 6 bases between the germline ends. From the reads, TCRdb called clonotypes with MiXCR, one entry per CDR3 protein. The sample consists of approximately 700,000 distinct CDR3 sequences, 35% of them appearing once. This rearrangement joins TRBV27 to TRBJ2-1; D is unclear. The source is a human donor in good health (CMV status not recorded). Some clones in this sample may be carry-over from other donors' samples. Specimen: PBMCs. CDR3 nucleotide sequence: TGTGCCAGCAGTTCGGAAAACAATGAGCAGTTCTTC. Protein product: CASSSENNEQFF.